This TCR beta chain comes out of a study of technical replicates of blood from a few donors. This CDR3 has 15 amino acids. Germline values: CDR1 SNHLY, CDR2 FYNNEI. Trimming shortened V by 7 bases and J by 4 bases, and 16 bases separated the two germline ends. Profiled with immunoSEQ multiplex PCR; TCRdb holds only in-frame clones, not every one. Altogether approximately 12,000 clones are present, about 90% being singletons, with the ten largest covering 7.5% to 9.5%. The clonotype comes from a human donor in good health. The specimen sequenced was PBMCs. The chain links TRBV2 to TRBJ2-2, with a possible D match to TRBD1 (6 bases). DNA for the CDR3: TGTGCCAGCACAAGGGACACCACAGGCACCGGGGAGCTGTTTTTT. This gives the protein CASTRDTTGTGELFF.